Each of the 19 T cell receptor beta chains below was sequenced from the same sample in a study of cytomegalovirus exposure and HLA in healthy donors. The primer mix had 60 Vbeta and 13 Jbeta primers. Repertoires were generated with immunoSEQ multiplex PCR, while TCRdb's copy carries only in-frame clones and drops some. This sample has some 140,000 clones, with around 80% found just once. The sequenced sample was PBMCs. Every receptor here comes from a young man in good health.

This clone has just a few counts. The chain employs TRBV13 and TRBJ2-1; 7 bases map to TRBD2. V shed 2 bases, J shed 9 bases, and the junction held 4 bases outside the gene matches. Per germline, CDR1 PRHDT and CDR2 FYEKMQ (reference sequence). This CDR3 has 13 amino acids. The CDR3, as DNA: TGTGCCAGCAGCTTATCGGGGAGGGGTGAGCAGTTCTTC. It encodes CASSLSGRGEQFF.

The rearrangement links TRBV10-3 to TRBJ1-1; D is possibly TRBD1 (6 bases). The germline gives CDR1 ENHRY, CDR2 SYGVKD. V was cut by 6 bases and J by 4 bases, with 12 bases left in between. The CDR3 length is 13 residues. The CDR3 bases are TGTGCCATCAGCGGACAGTTGGGCACTGAAGCTTTCTTT. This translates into CAISGQLGTEAFF.

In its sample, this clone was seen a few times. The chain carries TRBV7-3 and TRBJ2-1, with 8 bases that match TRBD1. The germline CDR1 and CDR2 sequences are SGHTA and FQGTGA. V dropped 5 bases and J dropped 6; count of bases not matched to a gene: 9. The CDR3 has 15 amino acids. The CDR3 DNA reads TGTGCCAGCAGCCCCACGGGGGACAGGCTCAATGAGCAGTTCTTC. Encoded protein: CASSPTGDRLNEQFF.

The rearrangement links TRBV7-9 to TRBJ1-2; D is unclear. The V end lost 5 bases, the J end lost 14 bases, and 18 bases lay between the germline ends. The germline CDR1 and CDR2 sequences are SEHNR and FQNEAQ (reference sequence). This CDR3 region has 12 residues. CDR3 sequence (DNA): TGTGCCAGCAGCCCCCCCGGGCGGGTACGGACCTTC. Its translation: CASSPPGRVRTF.

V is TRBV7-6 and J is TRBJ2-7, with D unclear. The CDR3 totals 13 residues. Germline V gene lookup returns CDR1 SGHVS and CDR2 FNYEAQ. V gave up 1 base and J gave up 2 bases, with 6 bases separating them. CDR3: CASSLEEPYEQYF. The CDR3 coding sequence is TGTGCCAGCAGCTTAGAGGAGCCCTACGAGCAGTACTTC. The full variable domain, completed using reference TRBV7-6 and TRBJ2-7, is GAGVSQSPRYKVTKRGQDVALRCDPISGHVSLYWYRQALGQGPEFLTYFNYEAQQDKSGLPNDRFSAERPEGSISTLTIQRTEQRDSAMYRCASSLEEPYEQYFGPGTRLTVT.

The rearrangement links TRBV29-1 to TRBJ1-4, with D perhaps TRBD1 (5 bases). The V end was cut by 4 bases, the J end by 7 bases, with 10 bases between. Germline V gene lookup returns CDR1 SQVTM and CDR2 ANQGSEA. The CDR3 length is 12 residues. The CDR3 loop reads CSVGFGGEKLFF. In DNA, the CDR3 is TGCAGCGTTGGATTCGGGGGTGAAAAACTGTTTTTT.

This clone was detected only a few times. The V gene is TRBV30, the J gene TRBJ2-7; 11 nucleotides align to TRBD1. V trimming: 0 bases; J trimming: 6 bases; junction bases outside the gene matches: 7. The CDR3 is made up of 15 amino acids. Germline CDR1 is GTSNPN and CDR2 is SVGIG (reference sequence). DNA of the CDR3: TGTGCCTGGAGTGTACAATGGACAGGGGGCGCCGAGCAGTACTTC. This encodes CAWSVQWTGGAEQYF.

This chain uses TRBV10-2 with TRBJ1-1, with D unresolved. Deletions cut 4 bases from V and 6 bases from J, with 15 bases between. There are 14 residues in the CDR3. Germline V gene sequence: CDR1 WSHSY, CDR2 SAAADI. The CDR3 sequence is CASSGAGGSPEAFF. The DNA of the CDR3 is TGCGCCAGCAGTGGGGCAGGCGGGTCCCCTGAAGCTTTCTTT.

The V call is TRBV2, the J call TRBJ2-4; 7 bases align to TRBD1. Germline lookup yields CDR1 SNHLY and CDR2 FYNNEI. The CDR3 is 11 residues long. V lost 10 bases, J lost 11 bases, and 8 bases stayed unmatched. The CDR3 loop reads CATLRGLVQYF. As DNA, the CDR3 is TGTGCCACCCTCAGGGGGTTGGTTCAGTACTTC.

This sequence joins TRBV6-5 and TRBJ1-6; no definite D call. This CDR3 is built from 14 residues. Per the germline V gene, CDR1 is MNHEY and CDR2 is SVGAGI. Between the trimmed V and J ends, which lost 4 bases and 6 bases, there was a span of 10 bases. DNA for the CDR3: TGTGCCAGCAGTTTCGGACTCCTTAATTCACCCCTCCACTTT. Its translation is CASSFGLLNSPLHF.

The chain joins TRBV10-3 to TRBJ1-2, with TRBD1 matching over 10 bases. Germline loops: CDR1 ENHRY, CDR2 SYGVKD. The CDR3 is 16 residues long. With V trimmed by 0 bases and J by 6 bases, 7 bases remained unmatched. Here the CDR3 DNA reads TGTGCCATCAGTGAGTCGAAAGACAGGGGGCTCGATGGCTACACCTTC. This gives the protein CAISESKDRGLDGYTF.

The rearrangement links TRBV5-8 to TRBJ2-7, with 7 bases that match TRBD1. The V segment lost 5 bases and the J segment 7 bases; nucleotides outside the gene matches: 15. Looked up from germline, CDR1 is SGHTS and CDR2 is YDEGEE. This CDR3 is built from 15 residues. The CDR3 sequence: CASSSQGTAVWEQYF. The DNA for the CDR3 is TGTGCCAGCAGTTCACAGGGGACCGCTGTGTGGGAGCAGTACTTC.

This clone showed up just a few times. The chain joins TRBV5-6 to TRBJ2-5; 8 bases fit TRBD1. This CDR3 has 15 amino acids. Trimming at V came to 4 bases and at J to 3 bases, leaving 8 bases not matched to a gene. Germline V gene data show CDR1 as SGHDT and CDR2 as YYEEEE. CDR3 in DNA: TGTGCCAGCAGCATACCTCGACAGGGGAAAGAGACCCAGTACTTC. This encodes CASSIPRQGKETQYF.

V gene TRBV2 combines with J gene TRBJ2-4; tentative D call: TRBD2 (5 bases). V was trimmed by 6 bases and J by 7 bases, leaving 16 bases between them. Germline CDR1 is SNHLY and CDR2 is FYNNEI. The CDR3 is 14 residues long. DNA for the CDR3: TGTGCCAGCAGCCCCGGAGGACTTGGGAACATTCAGTACTTC. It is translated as CASSPGGLGNIQYF.

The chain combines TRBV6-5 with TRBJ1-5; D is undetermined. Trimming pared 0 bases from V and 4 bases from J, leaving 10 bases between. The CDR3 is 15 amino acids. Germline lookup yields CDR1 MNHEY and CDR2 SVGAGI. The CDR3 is CASSYSQTLNQPQHF. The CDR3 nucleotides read TGTGCCAGCAGTTACTCCCAGACTCTAAATCAGCCCCAGCATTTT.

The CDR3 DNA reads as TGTGCCAGCAGTTTGACAGGGTACTACGAGCAGTACTTC. Translated, it gives CASSLTGYYEQYF. J is TRBJ2-7 and V is TRBV27, with 7 positions matching TRBD1. V was pared by 3 bases and J by 3 bases, with 2 bases of the junction left unmatched. CDR3 length: 13 residues. CDR1 and CDR2 (germline): MNHEY, SMNVEV (reference sequence).

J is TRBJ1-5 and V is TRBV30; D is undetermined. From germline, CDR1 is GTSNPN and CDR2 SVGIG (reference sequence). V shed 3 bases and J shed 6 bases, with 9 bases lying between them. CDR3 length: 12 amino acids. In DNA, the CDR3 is TGTGCCTGGAGCGACACACTTCAGCCCCAGCATTTT. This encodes CAWSDTLQPQHF. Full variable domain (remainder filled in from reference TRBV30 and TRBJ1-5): SQTIHQWPATLVQPVGSPLSLECTVEGTSNPNLYWYRQAAGRGLQLLFYSVGIGQISSEVPQNLSASRPQDRQFILSSKKLLLSDSGFYLCAWSDTLQPQHFGDGTRLSIL.

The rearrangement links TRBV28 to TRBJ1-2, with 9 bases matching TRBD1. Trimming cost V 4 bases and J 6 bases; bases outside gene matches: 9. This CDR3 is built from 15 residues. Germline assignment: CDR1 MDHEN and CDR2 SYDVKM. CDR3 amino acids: CASSSPLGTGHGYTF. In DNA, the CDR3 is TGTGCCAGCAGTTCCCCCTTGGGGACAGGGCATGGCTACACCTTC.

The CDR3 protein is CASSSTGTYEQYF. The CDR3 DNA sequence: TGTGCCAGCAGCTCTACCGGGACCTACGAGCAGTACTTC. V usage is TRBV7-9 and J usage is TRBJ2-7; weak D call: TRBD2 (5 bases). There are 13 residues in the CDR3. V gave up 4 bases and J gave up 2 bases, with 9 bases separating them. Germline loops: CDR1 SEHNR, CDR2 FQNEAQ (reference sequence).